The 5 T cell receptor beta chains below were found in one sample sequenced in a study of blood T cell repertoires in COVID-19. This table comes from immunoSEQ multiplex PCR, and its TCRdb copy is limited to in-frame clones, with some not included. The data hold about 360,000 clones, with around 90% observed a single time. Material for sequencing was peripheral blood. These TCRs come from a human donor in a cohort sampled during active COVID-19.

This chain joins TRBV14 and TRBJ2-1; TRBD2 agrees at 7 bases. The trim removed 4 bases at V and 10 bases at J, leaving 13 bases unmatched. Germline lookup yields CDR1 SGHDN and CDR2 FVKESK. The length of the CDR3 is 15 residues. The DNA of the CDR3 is TGTGCCAGCAGCCTTAGAGGGCGGGAGCGGTGGGAGCAGTTCTTC. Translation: CASSLRGRERWEQFF. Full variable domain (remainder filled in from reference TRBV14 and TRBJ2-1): EAGVTQFPSHSVIEKGQTVTLRCDPISGHDNLYWYRRVMGKEIKFLLHFVKESKQDESGMPNNRFLAERTGGTYSTLKVQPAELEDSGVYFCASSLRGRERWEQFFGPGTRLTVL.

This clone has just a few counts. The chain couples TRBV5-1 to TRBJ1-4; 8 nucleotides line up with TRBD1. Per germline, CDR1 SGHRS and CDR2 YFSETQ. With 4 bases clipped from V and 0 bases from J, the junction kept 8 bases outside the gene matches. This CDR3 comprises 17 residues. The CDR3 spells CASSLGTGDPTNEKLFF. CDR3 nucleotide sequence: TGCGCCAGCAGCCTCGGGACAGGAGACCCAACTAATGAAAAACTGTTTTTT.

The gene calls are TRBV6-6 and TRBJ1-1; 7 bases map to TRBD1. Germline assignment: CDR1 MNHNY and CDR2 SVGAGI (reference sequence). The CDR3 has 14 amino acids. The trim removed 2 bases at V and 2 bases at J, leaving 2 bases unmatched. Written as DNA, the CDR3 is TGTGCCAGCAGTTACACAGGGGTTAACACTGAAGCTTTCTTT. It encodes CASSYTGVNTEAFF.

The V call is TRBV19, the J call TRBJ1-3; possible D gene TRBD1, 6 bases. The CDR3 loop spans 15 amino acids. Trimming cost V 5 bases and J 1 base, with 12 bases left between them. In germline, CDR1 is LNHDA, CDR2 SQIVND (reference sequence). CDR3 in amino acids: CASSSQGQSGNTIYF. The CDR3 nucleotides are TGTGCCAGTAGTTCACAGGGCCAATCTGGAAACACCATATATTTT.

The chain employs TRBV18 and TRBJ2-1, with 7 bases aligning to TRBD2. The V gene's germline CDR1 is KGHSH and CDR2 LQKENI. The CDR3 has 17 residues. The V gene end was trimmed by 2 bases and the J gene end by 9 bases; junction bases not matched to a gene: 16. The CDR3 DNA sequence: TGTGCCAGCTCACCAATATCGGCTAGCGGTGGGGCGGGTGAGCAGTTCTTC. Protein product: CASSPISASGGAGEQFF.